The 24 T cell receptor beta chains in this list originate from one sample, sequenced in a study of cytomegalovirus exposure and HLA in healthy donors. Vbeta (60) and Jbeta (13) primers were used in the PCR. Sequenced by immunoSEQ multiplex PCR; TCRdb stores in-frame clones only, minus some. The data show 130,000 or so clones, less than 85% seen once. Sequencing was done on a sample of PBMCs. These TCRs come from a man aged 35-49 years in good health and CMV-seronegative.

This CDR3 is CASSLAMGQGAREQYF. In nucleotides, the CDR3 is TGTGCCAGCAGCTTAGCGATGGGACAGGGGGCACGCGAGCAGTACTTC. The gene calls are TRBV7-9 and TRBJ2-7, with 12 bases fitting TRBD1. Germline V CDR1 and CDR2: SEHNR, FQNEAQ (reference sequence). Trimming at V came to 0 bases and at J to 6 bases, leaving 6 bases not matched to a gene. The length of the CDR3 is 16 residues.

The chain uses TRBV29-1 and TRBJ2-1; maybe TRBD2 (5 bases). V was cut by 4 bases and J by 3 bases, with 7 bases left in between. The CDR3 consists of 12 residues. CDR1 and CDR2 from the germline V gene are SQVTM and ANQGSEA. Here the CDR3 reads CSVAADYNEQFF. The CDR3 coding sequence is TGCAGCGTTGCAGCGGACTACAATGAGCAGTTCTTC.

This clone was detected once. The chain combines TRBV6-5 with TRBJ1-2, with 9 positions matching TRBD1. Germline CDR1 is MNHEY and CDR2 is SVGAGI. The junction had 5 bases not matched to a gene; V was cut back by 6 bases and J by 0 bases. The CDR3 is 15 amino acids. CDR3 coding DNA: TGTGCCAGCAGCACCGACAGGGGGGCTAACTATGGCTACACCTTC. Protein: CASSTDRGANYGYTF.

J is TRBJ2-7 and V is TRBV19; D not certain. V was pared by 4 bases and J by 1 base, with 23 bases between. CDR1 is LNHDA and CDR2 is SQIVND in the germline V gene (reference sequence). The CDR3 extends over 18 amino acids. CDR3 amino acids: CASSSPRSGSVGSYEQYF. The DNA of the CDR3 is TGTGCCAGTAGTAGCCCTCGATCCGGGTCGGTAGGTTCCTACGAGCAGTACTTC.

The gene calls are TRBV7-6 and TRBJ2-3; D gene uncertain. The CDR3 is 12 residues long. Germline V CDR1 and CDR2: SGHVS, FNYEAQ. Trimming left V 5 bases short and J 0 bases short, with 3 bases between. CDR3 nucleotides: TGTGCCAGCAGCCTGAGCACAGATACGCAGTATTTT. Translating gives CASSLSTDTQYF. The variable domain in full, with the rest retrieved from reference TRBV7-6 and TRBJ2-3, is GAGVSQSPRYKVTKRGQDVALRCDPISGHVSLYWYRQALGQGPEFLTYFNYEAQQDKSGLPNDRFSAERPEGSISTLTIQRTEQRDSAMYRCASSLSTDTQYFGPGTRLTVL.

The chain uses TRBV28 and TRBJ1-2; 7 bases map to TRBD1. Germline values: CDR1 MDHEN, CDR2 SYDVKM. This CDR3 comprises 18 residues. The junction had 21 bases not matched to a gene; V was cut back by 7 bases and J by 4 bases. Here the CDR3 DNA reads TGTGCCAGCACCATACCCCCGGAGACAGGGCGGGGTGCCTATGGCTACACCTTC. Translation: CASTIPPETGRGAYGYTF.

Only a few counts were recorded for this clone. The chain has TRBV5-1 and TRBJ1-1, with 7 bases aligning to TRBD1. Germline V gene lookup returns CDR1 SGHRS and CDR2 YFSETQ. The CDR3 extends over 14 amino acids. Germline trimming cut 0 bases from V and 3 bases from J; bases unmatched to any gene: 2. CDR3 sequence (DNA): TGCGCCAGCAGCTTGGATACAGGGGACACTGAAGCTTTCTTT. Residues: CASSLDTGDTEAFF.

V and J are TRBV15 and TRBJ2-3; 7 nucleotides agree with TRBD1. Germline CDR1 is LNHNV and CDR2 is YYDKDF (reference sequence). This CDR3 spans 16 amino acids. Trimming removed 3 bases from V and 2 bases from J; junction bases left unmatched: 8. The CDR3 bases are TGTGCCACCAGCAGGTCCACAGGGGCCAACACAGATACGCAGTATTTT. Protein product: CATSRSTGANTDTQYF.

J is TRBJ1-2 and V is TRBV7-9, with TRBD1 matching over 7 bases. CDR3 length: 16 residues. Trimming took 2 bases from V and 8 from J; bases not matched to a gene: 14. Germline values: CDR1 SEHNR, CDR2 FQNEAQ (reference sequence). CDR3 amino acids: CASSLIWAGQSMGYTF. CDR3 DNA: TGTGCCAGCAGCTTAATTTGGGCGGGACAGAGTATGGGCTACACCTTC.

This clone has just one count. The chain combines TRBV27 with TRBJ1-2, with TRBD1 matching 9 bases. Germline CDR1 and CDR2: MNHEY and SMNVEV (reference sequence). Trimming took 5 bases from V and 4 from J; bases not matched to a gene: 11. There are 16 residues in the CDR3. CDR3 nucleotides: TGTGCCAGCAGTCCGATTGTGGGACAGGGACTCTATGGCTACACCTTC. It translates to CASSPIVGQGLYGYTF.

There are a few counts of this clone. The CDR3 reads CASSQGPGQGADTQYF. The CDR3 DNA sequence: TGCGCCAGCAGCCAAGGACCGGGACAGGGGGCAGATACGCAGTATTTT. This chain uses TRBV4-1 with TRBJ2-3; TRBD1 matches at 11 bases. This CDR3 is 16 amino acids long. Germline trimming cut 1 base from V and 4 bases from J; bases unmatched to any gene: 4. CDR1 is MGHRA, CDR2 YSYEKL, per germline.

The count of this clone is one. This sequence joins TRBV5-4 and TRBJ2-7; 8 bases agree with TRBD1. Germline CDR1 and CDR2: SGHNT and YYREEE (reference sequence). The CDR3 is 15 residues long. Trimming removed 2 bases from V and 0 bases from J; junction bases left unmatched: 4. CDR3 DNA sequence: TGTGCCAGCAGCTTACCGGACAGGGCCTCCTACGAGCAGTACTTC. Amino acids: CASSLPDRASYEQYF.

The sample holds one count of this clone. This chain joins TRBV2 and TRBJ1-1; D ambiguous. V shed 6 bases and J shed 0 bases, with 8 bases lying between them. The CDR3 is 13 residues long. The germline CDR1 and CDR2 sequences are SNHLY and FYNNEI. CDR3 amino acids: CASRASVNTEAFF. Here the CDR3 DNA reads TGTGCCAGCAGAGCCAGCGTGAACACTGAAGCTTTCTTT.

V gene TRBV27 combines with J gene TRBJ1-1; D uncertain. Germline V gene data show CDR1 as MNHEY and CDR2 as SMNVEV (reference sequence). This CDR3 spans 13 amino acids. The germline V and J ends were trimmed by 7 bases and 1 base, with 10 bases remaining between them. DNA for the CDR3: TGTGCCAGCAAGATCCCAGGGAACACTGAAGCTTTCTTT. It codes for CASKIPGNTEAFF.

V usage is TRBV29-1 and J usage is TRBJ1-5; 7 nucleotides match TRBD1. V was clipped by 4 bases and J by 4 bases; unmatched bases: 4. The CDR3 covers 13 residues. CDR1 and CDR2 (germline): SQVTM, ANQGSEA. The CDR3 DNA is TGCAGCGTTGGCCGGGACAGAAATCAGCCCCAGCATTTT. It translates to CSVGRDRNQPQHF.

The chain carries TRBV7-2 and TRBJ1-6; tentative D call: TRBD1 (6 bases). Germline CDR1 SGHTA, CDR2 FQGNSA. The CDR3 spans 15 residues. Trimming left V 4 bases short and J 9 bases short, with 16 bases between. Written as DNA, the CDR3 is TGTGCCAGCAGCTCCTTAACAGGGTTTAGTTCACCCCTCCACTTT. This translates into CASSSLTGFSSPLHF.

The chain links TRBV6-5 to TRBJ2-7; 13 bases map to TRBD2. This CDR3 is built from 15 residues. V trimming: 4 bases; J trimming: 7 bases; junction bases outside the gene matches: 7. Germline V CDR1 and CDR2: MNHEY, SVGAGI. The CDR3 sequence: CASSLLAGGLGEQYF. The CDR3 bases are TGTGCCAGCAGTTTACTAGCGGGAGGGCTTGGAGAGCAGTACTTC.

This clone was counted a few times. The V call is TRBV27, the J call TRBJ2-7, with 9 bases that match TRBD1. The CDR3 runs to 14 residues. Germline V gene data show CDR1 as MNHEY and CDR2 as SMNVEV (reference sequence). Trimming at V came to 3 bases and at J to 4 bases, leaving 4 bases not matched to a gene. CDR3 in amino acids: CASSFGQGIYEQYF. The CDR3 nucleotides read TGTGCCAGCAGTTTCGGACAGGGGATTTACGAGCAGTACTTC.

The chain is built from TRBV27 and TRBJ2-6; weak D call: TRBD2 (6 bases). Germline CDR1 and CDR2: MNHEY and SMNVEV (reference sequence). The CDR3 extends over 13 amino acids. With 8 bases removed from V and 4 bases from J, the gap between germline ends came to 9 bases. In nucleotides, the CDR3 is TGTGCCAGCGGGGGGACCGGGGCCAACGTCCTGACTTTC. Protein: CASGGTGANVLTF.

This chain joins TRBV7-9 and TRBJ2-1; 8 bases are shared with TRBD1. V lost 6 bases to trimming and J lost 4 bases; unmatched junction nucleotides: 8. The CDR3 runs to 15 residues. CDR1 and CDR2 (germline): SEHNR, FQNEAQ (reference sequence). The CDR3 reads CASRYTTGEYNEQFF. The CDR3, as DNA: TGTGCCAGCAGGTATACGACAGGGGAATACAATGAGCAGTTCTTC.

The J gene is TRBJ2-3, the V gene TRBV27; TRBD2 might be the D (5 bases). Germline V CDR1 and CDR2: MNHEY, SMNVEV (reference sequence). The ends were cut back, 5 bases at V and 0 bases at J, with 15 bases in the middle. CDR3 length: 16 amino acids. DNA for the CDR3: TGTGCCAGCAGTCGTCTTCCGAGCGGAAGCACAGATACGCAGTATTTT. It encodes CASSRLPSGSTDTQYF.

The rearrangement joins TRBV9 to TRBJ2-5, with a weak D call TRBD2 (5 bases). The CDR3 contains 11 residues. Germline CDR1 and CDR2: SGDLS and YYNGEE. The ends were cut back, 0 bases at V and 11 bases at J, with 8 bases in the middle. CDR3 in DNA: TGTGCCAGCAGCGTAGGAGGGCCACAGTACTTC. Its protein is CASSVGGPQYF. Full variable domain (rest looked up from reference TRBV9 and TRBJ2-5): DSGVTQTPKHLITATGQRVTLRCSPRSGDLSVYWYQQSLDQGLQFLIQYYNGEERAKGNILERFSAQQFPDLHSELNLSSLELGDSALYFCASSVGGPQYFGPGTRLLVL.

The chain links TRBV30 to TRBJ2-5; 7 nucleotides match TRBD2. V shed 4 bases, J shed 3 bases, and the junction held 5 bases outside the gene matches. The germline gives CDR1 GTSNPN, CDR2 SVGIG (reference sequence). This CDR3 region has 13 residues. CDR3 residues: CAWNWGGEETQYF. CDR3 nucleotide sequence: TGTGCCTGGAACTGGGGAGGGGAAGAGACCCAGTACTTC. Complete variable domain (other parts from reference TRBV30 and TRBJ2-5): SQTIHQWPATLVQPVGSPLSLECTVEGTSNPNLYWYRQAAGRGLQLLFYSVGIGQISSEVPQNLSASRPQDRQFILSSKKLLLSDSGFYLCAWNWGGEETQYFGPGTRLLVL.

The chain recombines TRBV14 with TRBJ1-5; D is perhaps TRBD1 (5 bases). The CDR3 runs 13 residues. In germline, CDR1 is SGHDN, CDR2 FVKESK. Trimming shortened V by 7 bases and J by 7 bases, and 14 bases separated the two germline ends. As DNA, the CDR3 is TGTGCCAGCAACGTCAGGGAGGGACAGCCCCAGCATTTT. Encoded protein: CASNVREGQPQHF.